This TCR beta chain was sequenced for a study of blood T cell repertoires in COVID-19. Study-level background: PBMCs, B-cell-depleted T cells, or T cells provided the cDNA or gDNA that made up the material.

Germline values: CDR1 MGHRA, CDR2 YSYEKL. This CDR3 spans 16 amino acids. The V gene lost 0 bases and the J gene lost 2 bases, with 11 bases spanning the gap. Sequencing used immunoSEQ multiplex PCR; TCRdb keeps in-frame clones, though not all of them. The sample contains some 190,000 clones, roughly 83% of which appear only once. The receptor was derived from a woman aged 30 to 39 who had recovered from COVID-19. Sample: PBMCs or T cells enriched from blood (not recorded which). J is TRBJ2-1 and V is TRBV4-1; D is unclear. The CDR3, as DNA: TGCGCCAGCAGCCAAGATGTGGGCCCCCCCTACAATGAGCAGTTCTTC. Its protein is CASSQDVGPPYNEQFF.